Presented here are 19 T cell receptor beta chains from one specimen sequenced in a study of blood T cell repertoires in COVID-19. The table came from immunoSEQ multiplex PCR; TCRdb's copy has only in-frame clones and leaves some out. The data show some 12,000 clones, 75% to 85% seen once. The source material was peripheral blood. The receptors were sampled from a woman aged 55-75 years with acute or convalescent COVID-19.

The chain uses TRBV18 and TRBJ2-1, with 7 bases lining up with TRBD2. The CDR3 consists of 15 residues. From germline, CDR1 is KGHSH and CDR2 LQKENI. Trimming took 4 bases from V and 5 from J; bases not matched to a gene: 8. The CDR3 DNA follows: TGTGCCAGCTCACAGGATGCGGGAGATCACAATGAGCAGTTCTTC. It translates to CASSQDAGDHNEQFF.

The chain links TRBV7-9 to TRBJ1-1; unclear D gene. The V gene's germline CDR1 is SEHNR and CDR2 FQNEAQ (reference sequence). V lost 2 bases and J 0 bases, leaving 13 bases between the germline ends. This CDR3 region has 16 residues. CDR3 in DNA: TGTGCCAGCAGCTTACCGGGAGGGTTGATGAACACTGAAGCTTTCTTT. Protein: CASSLPGGLMNTEAFF.

The rearrangement uses TRBV3-1 (or the pseudogene TRBV3-2) and TRBJ2-7; 7 bases are shared with TRBD2. The germline gives CDR1 LGHDT, CDR2 YNNKEL (reference sequence). CDR3 size: 15 residues. V shed 5 bases, J shed 1 base, and the junction held 8 bases outside the gene matches. CDR3 amino acids: CASSYGGNPSYEQYF. CDR3 DNA sequence: TGTGCCAGCAGCTACGGGGGGAATCCGTCCTACGAGCAGTACTTC.

A single count supports this clone. V and J are TRBV5-5 and TRBJ2-7; D gene ambiguous. Trimming cost V 2 bases and J 0 bases, with 6 bases left between them. Germline V lookup: CDR1 SGHKS, CDR2 YYEKEE (reference sequence). The length of the CDR3 is 13 residues. The CDR3 sequence is CASSLAYSYEQYF. CDR3 DNA sequence: TGTGCCAGCAGCTTAGCCTACTCCTACGAGCAGTACTTC.

In its sample, this clone was seen a few times. The genes are TRBV4-1 and TRBJ2-7; maybe TRBD2 (6 bases). Trimming cost V 0 bases and J 4 bases, with 22 bases left between them. CDR1 and CDR2 from the germline V gene are MGHRA and YSYEKL. The CDR3 has 18 amino acids. CDR3 in amino acids: CASSQDLTAGLRRYEQYF. In nucleotides, the CDR3 is TGCGCCAGCAGCCAAGATTTGACAGCTGGACTACGAAGGTACGAGCAGTACTTC.

V gene TRBV10-1 combines with J gene TRBJ2-5; TRBD1 agrees at 8 bases. Germline V CDR1 and CDR2: WNHNN, SYGVQD (reference sequence). This CDR3 is built from 15 residues. J lost 3 bases, V lost 3 bases, and 6 bases had no gene match. CDR3 nucleotides: TGCGCCAGCAGTGAATGGACAGGGTTGAAAGAGACCCAGTACTTC. Its protein is CASSEWTGLKETQYF.

CDR3 in amino acids: CASSGDRGRDTGELFF. The CDR3 DNA reads TGTGCCAGCTCAGGGGACAGGGGACGCGACACCGGGGAGCTGTTTTTT. This chain uses TRBV18 with TRBJ2-2, with 10 bases fitting TRBD1. CDR1 and CDR2 (germline): KGHSH, LQKENI. The CDR3 is 16 amino acids. Unmatched junction bases numbered 6, after V lost 5 bases and J lost 3 bases.

The chain employs TRBV5-1 and TRBJ1-2, with D possibly being TRBD1 (6 bases). V was trimmed by 4 bases and J by 2 bases, leaving 9 bases between them. Germline CDR1 SGHRS, CDR2 YFSETQ. The CDR3 sequence is 13 residues long. The CDR3 DNA is TGCGCCAGCAGCATGGACAGCAACTATGGCTACACCTTC. Translation: CASSMDSNYGYTF. The entire variable domain, with the rest obtained from reference TRBV5-1 and TRBJ1-2, is as follows: KAGVTQTPRYLIKTRGQQVTLSCSPISGHRSVSWYQQTPGQGLQFLFEYFSETQRNKGNFPGRFSGRQFSNSRSEMNVSTLELGDSALYLCASSMDSNYGYTFGSGTRLTVV.

This chain connects TRBV6-5 to TRBJ2-2, with 8 bases lining up with TRBD1. The J segment lost 5 bases and the V segment lost 10 bases, leaving 6 bases of the junction unmatched. In germline, CDR1 is MNHEY, CDR2 SVGAGI. The CDR3 runs to 13 residues. The CDR3 DNA reads as TGTGCCACCGGACAGGGAGAGACCGGGGAGCTGTTTTTT. Protein sequence: CATGQGETGELFF.

The chain has TRBV27 and TRBJ2-5, with 9 bases that match TRBD2. In germline, CDR1 is MNHEY, CDR2 SMNVEV (reference sequence). With 4 bases clipped from V and 1 base from J, the junction kept 4 bases outside the gene matches. CDR3 length equals 15 residues. The CDR3 coding sequence is TGTGCCAGCAGTTCCGAGCGGGGGGCCCAAGAGACCCAGTACTTC. Amino acids: CASSSERGAQETQYF.

This clone was found a few times. This chain connects TRBV3-1 (or the pseudogene TRBV3-2) to TRBJ1-4, with D possibly being TRBD1 (6 bases). CDR3 size: 17 residues. The V gene's germline CDR1 is LGHDT and CDR2 YNNKEL (reference sequence). The ends were cut back, 3 bases at V and 4 bases at J, with 18 bases in the middle. Here the CDR3 reads CASSQVPLGHSNEKLFF. CDR3 DNA: TGTGCCAGCAGCCAGGTCCCTCTGGGACATAGTAATGAAAAACTGTTTTTT.

This clone was detected only a few times. The chain combines TRBV19 with TRBJ2-3; D unclear. V was trimmed by 3 bases and J by 7 bases, leaving 11 bases between them. Per germline, CDR1 LNHDA and CDR2 SQIVND (reference sequence). CDR3 size: 13 residues. The CDR3 DNA follows: TGTGCCAGTAGTATCGAGGTGGGTTATACGCAGTATTTT. This translates into CASSIEVGYTQYF. Drawing the rest from reference TRBV19 and TRBJ2-3, the complete variable domain is DGGITQSPKYLFRKEGQNVTLSCEQNLNHDAMYWYRQDPGQGLRLIYYSQIVNDFQKGDIAEGYSVSREKKESFPLTVTSAQKNPTAFYLCASSIEVGYTQYFGPGTRLTVL.

This clone came up a few times. CDR3 protein: CAISGTGVNTEAFF. CDR3 nucleotides: TGTGCCATCAGCGGGACAGGGGTGAACACTGAAGCTTTCTTT. V gene TRBV10-3 combines with J gene TRBJ1-1, with 10 bases aligning to TRBD1. The junction had 1 base not matched to a gene; V was cut back by 6 bases and J by 0 bases. Looked up from germline, CDR1 is ENHRY and CDR2 is SYGVKD. This CDR3 is built from 14 residues.

By sample fraction, this clone is large. This chain links TRBV7-8 with TRBJ2-7, with 8 nucleotides matching TRBD2. From germline, CDR1 is SGHVS and CDR2 FQNEAQ. The CDR3 has 13 amino acids. The V gene end was trimmed by 4 bases and the J gene end by 3 bases; junction bases not matched to a gene: 2. Here the CDR3 reads CASSSAGVYEQYF. Here the CDR3 DNA reads TGTGCCAGCAGCTCAGCGGGAGTCTACGAGCAGTACTTC. The variable domain in full, completed from reference TRBV7-8 and TRBJ2-7, reads GAGVSQSPRYKVAKRGQDVALRCDPISGHVSLFWYQQALGQGPEFLTYFQNEAQLDKSGLPSDRFFAERPEGSVSTLKIQRTQQEDSAVYLCASSSAGVYEQYFGPGTRLTVT.

On this clone: A junction end diverges from the germline sequence, so it may reflect a read error. CDR3 DNA sequence: TGTGCCACCAGCAGAGACCGGGGATATAAATGGCATTTT. It specifies CATSRDRGYKWHF. The J gene is TRBJ2-3, the V gene TRBV15, with D perhaps matching TRBD2 (5 bases). The CDR3 extends over 13 amino acids. The germline V gene encodes CDR1 LNHNV and CDR2 YYDKDF (reference sequence). Based on the CDR3 plus reference TRBV15 and TRBJ2-3, the full variable domain is DAMVIQNPRYQVTQFGKPVTLSCSQTLNHNVMYWYQQKSSQAPKLLFHYYDKDFNNEADTPDNFQSRRPNTSFCFLDIRSPGLGDTAMYLCATSRDRGYKWHFGPGTRLTVL.

The chain joins TRBV19 to TRBJ1-6, with 7 bases identical to TRBD1. With V trimmed by 6 bases and J by 10 bases, 9 bases remained unmatched. The CDR3 is 14 residues long. Germline V gene data show CDR1 as LNHDA and CDR2 as SQIVND (reference sequence). The CDR3 reads CASSQTGSGSPLHF. The DNA of the CDR3 is TGTGCCAGTAGCCAGACAGGGTCGGGATCACCCCTCCACTTT.

CDR3 DNA: TGTGCCAGCAGCCGGTTAAATCGGGGCTACACCTTC. Its translation is CASSRLNRGYTF. This rearrangement joins TRBV28 to TRBJ1-2; D call uncertain. The ends were cut back, 6 bases at V and 8 bases at J, with 13 bases in the middle. The V gene's germline CDR1 is MDHEN and CDR2 SYDVKM. This CDR3 has 12 residues.

The J gene is TRBJ2-3, the V gene TRBV7-2, with D possibly being TRBD2 (5 bases). V lost 7 bases, J lost 0 bases, and 17 bases lay in between. The CDR3 consists of 16 residues. Germline V lookup: CDR1 SGHTA, CDR2 FQGNSA. The CDR3 nucleotides are TGTGCCAGCAACTTCAAAGGGAGAACTAGCACAGATACGCAGTATTTT. Translating gives CASNFKGRTSTDTQYF.

The J gene is TRBJ1-2, the V gene TRBV6-6, with a possible D match to TRBD1 (6 bases). The CDR3 has 16 amino acids. V was pared by 6 bases and J by 5 bases, with 22 bases between. Germline V gene lookup returns CDR1 MNHNY and CDR2 SVGAGI (reference sequence). The chain's CDR3 is CASSPRSGGFLYGYTF. For the CDR3, the DNA is TGTGCCAGCAGCCCTCGTTCGGGGGGCTTCTTGTATGGCTACACCTTC.